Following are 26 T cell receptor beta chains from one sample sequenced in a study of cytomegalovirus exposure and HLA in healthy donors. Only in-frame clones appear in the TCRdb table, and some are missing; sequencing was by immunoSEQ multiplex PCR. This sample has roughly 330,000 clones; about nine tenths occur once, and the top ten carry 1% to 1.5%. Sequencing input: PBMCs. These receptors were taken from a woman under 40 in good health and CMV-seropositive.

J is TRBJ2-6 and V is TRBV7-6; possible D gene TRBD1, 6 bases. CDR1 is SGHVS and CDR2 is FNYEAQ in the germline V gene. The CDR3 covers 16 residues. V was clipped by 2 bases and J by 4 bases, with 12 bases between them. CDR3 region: CASSLTTGSGANVLTF. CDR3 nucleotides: TGTGCCAGCAGCTTAACCACAGGGTCCGGGGCCAACGTCCTGACTTTC.

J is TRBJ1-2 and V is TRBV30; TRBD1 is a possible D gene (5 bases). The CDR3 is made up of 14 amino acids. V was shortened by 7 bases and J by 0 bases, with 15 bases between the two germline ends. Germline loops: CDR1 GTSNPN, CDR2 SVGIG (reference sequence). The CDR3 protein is CASEGQGSNYGYTF. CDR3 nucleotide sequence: TGTGCCTCGGAGGGCCAGGGCTCTAACTATGGCTACACCTTC. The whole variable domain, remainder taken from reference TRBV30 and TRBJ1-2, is SQTIHQWPATLVQPVGSPLSLECTVEGTSNPNLYWYRQAAGRGLQLLFYSVGIGQISSEVPQNLSASRPQDRQFILSSKKLLLSDSGFYLCASEGQGSNYGYTFGSGTRLTVV.

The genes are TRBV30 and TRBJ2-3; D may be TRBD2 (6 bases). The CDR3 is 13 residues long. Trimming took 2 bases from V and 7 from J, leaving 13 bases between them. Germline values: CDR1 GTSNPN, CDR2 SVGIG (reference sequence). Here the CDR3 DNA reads TGTGCCTGGAGTAAGGGGACTCCTTATACGCAGTATTTT. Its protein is CAWSKGTPYTQYF.

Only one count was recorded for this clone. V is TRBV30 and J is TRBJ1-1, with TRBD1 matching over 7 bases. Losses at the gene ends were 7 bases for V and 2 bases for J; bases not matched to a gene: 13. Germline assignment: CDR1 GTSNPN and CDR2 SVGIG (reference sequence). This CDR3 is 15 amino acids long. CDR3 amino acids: CAYKFPGQSNTEAFF. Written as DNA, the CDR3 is TGTGCCTACAAATTCCCGGGACAGAGTAACACTGAAGCTTTCTTT. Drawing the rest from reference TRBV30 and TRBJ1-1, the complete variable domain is SQTIHQWPATLVQPVGSPLSLECTVEGTSNPNLYWYRQAAGRGLQLLFYSVGIGQISSEVPQNLSASRPQDRQFILSSKKLLLSDSGFYLCAYKFPGQSNTEAFFGQGTRLTVV.

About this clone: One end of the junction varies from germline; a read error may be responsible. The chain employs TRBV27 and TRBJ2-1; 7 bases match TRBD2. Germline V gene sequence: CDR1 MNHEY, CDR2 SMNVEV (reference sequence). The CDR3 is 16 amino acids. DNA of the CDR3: TGTGCCGGCAGTTTAGGTCGACTAGCCAAACGCAATGAGCAGTTCTTC. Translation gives CAGSLGRLAKRNEQFF.

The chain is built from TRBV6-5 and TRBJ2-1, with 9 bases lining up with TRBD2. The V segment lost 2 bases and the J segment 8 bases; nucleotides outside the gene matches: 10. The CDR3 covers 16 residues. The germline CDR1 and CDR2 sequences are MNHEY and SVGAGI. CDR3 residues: CASSYLTSGLRDEQFF. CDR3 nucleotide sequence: TGTGCCAGCAGTTACCTTACTAGCGGGCTACGCGATGAGCAGTTCTTC.

CDR3 sequence (DNA): TGTGCCAGCAGCGGGTCCAGGAGCGGGAGTCCGAACGAGCAGTACTTC. Translated, it gives CASSGSRSGSPNEQYF. V is TRBV9 and J is TRBJ2-7; 8 bases fit TRBD2. This CDR3 is 16 amino acids long. J gave up 5 bases and V 3 bases, and 13 bases lay outside the gene matches. Germline V gene data show CDR1 as SGDLS and CDR2 as YYNGEE.

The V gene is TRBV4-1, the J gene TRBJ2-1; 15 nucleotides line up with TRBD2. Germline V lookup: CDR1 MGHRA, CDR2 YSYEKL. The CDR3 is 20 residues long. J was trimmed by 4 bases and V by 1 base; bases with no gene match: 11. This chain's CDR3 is CASSQAPSGLAGGGYNEQFF. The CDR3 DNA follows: TGCGCCAGCAGCCAAGCCCCATCGGGACTAGCGGGGGGAGGGTACAATGAGCAGTTCTTC.

For the CDR3, the DNA is TGTGCCAGCGGGTGGACGGGTTCCTACGAGCAGTACTTC. Protein product: CASGWTGSYEQYF. The chain is built from TRBV27 and TRBJ2-7; D gene ambiguous. The CDR3 is 13 amino acids. The V gene lost 8 bases and the J gene lost 1 base, with 12 bases spanning the gap. The germline V gene has CDR1 MNHEY and CDR2 SMNVEV (reference sequence).

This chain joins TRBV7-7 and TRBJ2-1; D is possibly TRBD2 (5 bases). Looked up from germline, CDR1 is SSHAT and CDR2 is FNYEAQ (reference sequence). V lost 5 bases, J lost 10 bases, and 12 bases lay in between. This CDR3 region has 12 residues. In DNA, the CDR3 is TGTGCCAGCAGCGCCTCCGGCGGGGAGCAGTTCTTC. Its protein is CASSASGGEQFF. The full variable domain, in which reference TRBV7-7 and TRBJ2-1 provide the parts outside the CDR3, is GAGVSQSPRYKVTKRGQDVTLRCDPISSHATLYWYQQALGQGPEFLTYFNYEAQPDKSGLPSDRFSAERPEGSISTLTIQRTEQRDSAMYRCASSASGGEQFFGPGTRLTVL.

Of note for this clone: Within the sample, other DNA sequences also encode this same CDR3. The CDR3 region is CASSLTGNTEAFF. The CDR3 DNA follows: TGTGCCAGCAGCTTAACAGGGAACACTGAAGCTTTCTTT. The chain has TRBV7-8 and TRBJ1-1, with D possibly matching TRBD1 (5 bases). The CDR3 is 13 residues long. Germline V gene lookup returns CDR1 SGHVS and CDR2 FQNEAQ. V lost 2 bases and J lost 1, with 5 bases in between.

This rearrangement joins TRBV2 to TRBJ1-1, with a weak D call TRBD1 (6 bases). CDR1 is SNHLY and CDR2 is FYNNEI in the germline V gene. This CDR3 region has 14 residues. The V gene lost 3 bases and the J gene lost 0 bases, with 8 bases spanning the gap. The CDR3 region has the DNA TGTGCCAGCAGTGATGACAGGATGAACACTGAAGCTTTCTTT. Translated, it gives CASSDDRMNTEAFF.

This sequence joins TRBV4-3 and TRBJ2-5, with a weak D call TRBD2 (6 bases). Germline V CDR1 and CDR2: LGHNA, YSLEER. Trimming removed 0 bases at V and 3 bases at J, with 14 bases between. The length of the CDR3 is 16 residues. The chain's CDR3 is CASSQEAGTGEETQYF. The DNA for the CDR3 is TGCGCCAGCAGCCAAGAAGCCGGGACTGGTGAAGAGACCCAGTACTTC.

CDR3 sequence: CASSLELRGTEAFF. In DNA, the CDR3 is TGCGCCAGCAGCTTGGAACTGAGAGGCACTGAAGCTTTCTTT. This sequence joins TRBV5-1 and TRBJ1-1; D remains unclear. Germline lookup yields CDR1 SGHRS and CDR2 YFSETQ. V gave up 0 bases and J gave up 4 bases, with 10 bases separating them. The CDR3 consists of 14 residues.

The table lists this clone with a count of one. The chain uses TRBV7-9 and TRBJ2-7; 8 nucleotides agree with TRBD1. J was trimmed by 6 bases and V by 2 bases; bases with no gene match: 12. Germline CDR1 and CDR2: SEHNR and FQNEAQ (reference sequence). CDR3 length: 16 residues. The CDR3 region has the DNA TGTGCCAGCAGCTTACTTCAGGGGGCGAGGCCCTTCGAGCAGTACTTC. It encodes CASSLLQGARPFEQYF.

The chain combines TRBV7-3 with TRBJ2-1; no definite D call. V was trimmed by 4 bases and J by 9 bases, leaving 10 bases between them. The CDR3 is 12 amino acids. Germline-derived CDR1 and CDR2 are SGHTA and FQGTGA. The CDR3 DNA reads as TGTGCCAGCAGCTCCGTGACCGGTGAGCAGTTCTTC. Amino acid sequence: CASSSVTGEQFF.

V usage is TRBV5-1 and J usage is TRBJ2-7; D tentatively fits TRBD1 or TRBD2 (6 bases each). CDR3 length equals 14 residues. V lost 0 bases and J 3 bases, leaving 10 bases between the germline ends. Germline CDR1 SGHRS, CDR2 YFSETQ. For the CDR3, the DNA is TGCGCCAGCAGCTTGGCAGGGGAGGTCTACGAGCAGTACTTC. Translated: CASSLAGEVYEQYF. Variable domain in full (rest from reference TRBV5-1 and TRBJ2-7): KAGVTQTPRYLIKTRGQQVTLSCSPISGHRSVSWYQQTPGQGLQFLFEYFSETQRNKGNFPGRFSGRQFSNSRSEMNVSTLELGDSALYLCASSLAGEVYEQYFGPGTRLTVT.

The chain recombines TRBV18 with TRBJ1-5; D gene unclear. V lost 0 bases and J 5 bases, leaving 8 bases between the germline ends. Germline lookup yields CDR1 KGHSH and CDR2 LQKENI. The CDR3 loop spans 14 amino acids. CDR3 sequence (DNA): TGTGCCAGCTCACCACCTGTGGGTCATCAGCCCCAGCATTTT. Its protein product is CASSPPVGHQPQHF. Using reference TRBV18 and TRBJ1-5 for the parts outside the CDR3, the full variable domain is NAGVMQNPRHLVRRRGQEARLRCSPMKGHSHVYWYRQLPEEGLKFMVYLQKENIIDESGMPKERFSAEFPKEGPSILRIQQVVRGDSAAYFCASSPPVGHQPQHFGDGTRLSIL.

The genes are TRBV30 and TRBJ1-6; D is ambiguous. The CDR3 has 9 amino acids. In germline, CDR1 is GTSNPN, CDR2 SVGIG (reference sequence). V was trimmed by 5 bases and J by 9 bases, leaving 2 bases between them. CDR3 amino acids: CAWGSPLHF. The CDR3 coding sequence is TGTGCCTGGGGTTCACCCCTCCACTTT.

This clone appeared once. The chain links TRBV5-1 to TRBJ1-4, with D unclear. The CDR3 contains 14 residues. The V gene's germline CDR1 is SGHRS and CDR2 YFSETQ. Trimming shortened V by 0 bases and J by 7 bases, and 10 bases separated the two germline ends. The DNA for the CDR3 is TGCGCCAGCAGCTTGGGACAAAGAACTGAAAAACTGTTTTTT. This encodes CASSLGQRTEKLFF.

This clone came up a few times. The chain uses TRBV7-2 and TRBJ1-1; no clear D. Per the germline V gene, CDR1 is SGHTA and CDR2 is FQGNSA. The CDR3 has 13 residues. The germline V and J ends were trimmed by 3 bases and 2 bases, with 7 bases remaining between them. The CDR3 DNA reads TGTGCCAGCAGCTTGCCCGGTAACACTGAAGCTTTCTTT. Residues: CASSLPGNTEAFF.

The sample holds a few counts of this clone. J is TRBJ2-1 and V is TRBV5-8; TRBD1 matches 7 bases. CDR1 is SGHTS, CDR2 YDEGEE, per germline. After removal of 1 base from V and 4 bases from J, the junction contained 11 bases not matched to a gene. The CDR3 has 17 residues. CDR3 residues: CASSLRDDRAGYNEQFF. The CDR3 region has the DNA TGTGCCAGCAGCTTGAGGGACGACAGGGCTGGATACAATGAGCAGTTCTTC.

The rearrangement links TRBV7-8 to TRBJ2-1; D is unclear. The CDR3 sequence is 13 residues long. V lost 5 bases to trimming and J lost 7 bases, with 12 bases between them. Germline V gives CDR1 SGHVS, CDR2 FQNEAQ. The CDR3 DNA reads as TGTGCCAGCAGCCTTGGTACTCTAAATGAGCAGTTCTTC. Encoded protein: CASSLGTLNEQFF.

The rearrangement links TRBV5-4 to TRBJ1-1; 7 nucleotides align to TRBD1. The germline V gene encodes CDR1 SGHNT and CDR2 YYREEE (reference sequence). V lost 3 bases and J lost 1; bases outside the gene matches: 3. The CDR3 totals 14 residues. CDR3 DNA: TGTGCCAGCAGCTCCGGACAGGAGAACACTGAAGCTTTCTTT. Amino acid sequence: CASSSGQENTEAFF.

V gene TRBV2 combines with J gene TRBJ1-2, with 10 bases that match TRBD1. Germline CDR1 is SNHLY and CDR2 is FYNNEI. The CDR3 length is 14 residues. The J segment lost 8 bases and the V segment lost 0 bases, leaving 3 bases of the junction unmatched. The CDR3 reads CASSEAPGQGGYTF. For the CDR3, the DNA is TGTGCCAGCAGTGAAGCGCCGGGACAGGGGGGCTACACCTTC.

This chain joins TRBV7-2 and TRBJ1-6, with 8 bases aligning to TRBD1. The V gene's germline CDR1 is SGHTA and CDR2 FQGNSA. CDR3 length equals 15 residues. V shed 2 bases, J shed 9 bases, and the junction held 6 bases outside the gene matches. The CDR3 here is CASSLFGQGGSPLHF. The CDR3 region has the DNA TGTGCCAGCAGCTTATTCGGACAGGGAGGTTCACCCCTCCACTTT.